The 14 T cell receptor beta chains in this list originate from one sample, sequenced in a study of CD8 T cells in Susac syndrome. A quantity of 0.5 to 1 ug RNA underwent reverse transcription using random hexamers. TCRdb re-derived calls from the immunoSEQ multiplex PCR reads in MiXCR, one entry per CDR3 protein. Here the sample spans about 22,000 distinct CDR3 sequences, approximately 93% being singletons. The source material was CD8+ T cells from PBMCs. These receptor sequences come from a human donor in good health.

This chain joins TRBV5-1 and TRBJ2-1; 8 nucleotides line up with TRBD2. The CDR3 length is 15 residues. Germline lookup yields CDR1 SGHRS and CDR2 YFSETQ. Unmatched junction bases numbered 6, after V lost 1 base and J lost 6 bases. Here the CDR3 DNA reads TGCGCCAGCAGCTTGAGGGCGGGGGGTATCAATGAGCAGTTCTTC. It translates to CASSLRAGGINEQFF.

This rearrangement joins TRBV27 to TRBJ2-1; D is unclear. V lost 5 bases to trimming and J lost 9 bases, with 14 bases between them. The CDR3 runs to 13 residues. The V gene's germline CDR1 is MNHEY and CDR2 SMNVEV (reference sequence). The CDR3 bases are TGTGCCAGCAGTCCCCTATGGCCCACTGAGCAGTTCTTC. Translated: CASSPLWPTEQFF.

V usage is TRBV4-3 and J usage is TRBJ2-7; D is possibly TRBD2 (6 bases). CDR1 and CDR2 (germline): LGHNA, YSLEER. CDR3 length: 15 amino acids. Trimming stripped 1 base from V and 2 bases from J, with 12 bases between. CDR3 loop: CASSQARGAPYEQYF. CDR3 DNA sequence: TGCGCCAGCAGCCAAGCGCGCGGGGCACCCTACGAGCAGTACTTC.

V is TRBV20-1 and J is TRBJ2-7, with a weak D call TRBD2 (6 bases). Trimming pared 5 bases from V and 6 bases from J, leaving 20 bases between. Germline V gene data show CDR1 as DFQATT and CDR2 as SNEGSKA (reference sequence). The CDR3 is 14 amino acids. The CDR3 region has the DNA TGCAGTGCTTCCCGGAACGGTCTCGGGGGCGAGCAGTACTTC. As protein: CSASRNGLGGEQYF.

The CDR3: CASSRLLLNTGELFF. CDR3 nucleotide sequence: TGTGCCAGCAGCCGCCTCCTTCTAAACACCGGGGAGCTGTTTTTT. The chain recombines TRBV7-9 with TRBJ2-2; D is unclear. V lost 5 bases and J lost 2, with 12 bases in between. Germline-derived CDR1 and CDR2 are SEHNR and FQNEAQ (reference sequence). The CDR3 totals 15 residues.

The gene calls are TRBV5-6 and TRBJ2-7; TRBD2 is a possible D gene (7 bases). Between the trimmed V and J ends, which lost 0 bases and 2 bases, there was a span of 12 bases. The CDR3 has 15 residues. Germline V lookup: CDR1 SGHDT, CDR2 YYEEEE. The CDR3: CASSLAGGTPYEQYF. Here the CDR3 DNA reads TGTGCCAGCAGCTTGGCGGGGGGCACCCCCTACGAGCAGTACTTC.

On this clonotype: No DNA is shown, since the ends of the CDR3 on it are uncertain; the CDR3 is the one TCRdb lists. The chain joins TRBV7-9 to TRBJ2-7; TRBD1 is taken as the D call from the table, unchecked against the DNA. The CDR3 numbers 14 amino acids, ends counted. CDR1 is SEHNR and CDR2 is FQNEAQ in the germline V gene (reference sequence). The CDR3 spells CASSTSDRVHEQYF.

This chain joins TRBV29-1 and TRBJ1-5; 9 nucleotides line up with TRBD1. From germline, CDR1 is SQVTM and CDR2 ANQGSEA. This CDR3 contains 14 residues. The J segment lost 6 bases and the V segment lost 6 bases, leaving 9 bases of the junction unmatched. CDR3 region: CSVRDRGYSQPQHF. Here the CDR3 DNA reads TGCAGCGTCCGAGACAGGGGGTATAGTCAGCCCCAGCATTTT.

The rearrangement joins TRBV7-8 to TRBJ2-3; D might be TRBD2 (6 bases). Trimming took off 4 bases at V and 2 bases at J, with 13 bases between the two ends. Germline CDR1 reads SGHVS; CDR2 reads FQNEAQ. The CDR3 contains 15 residues. CDR3 sequence: CASSSHRGFTDTQYF. The CDR3 nucleotides read TGTGCCAGCAGCTCTCACCGGGGGTTCACAGATACGCAGTATTTT.

The V and J genes are TRBV24-1 and TRBJ2-2, with TRBD1 matching over 8 bases. The length of the CDR3 is 18 residues. The junction had 10 bases not matched to a gene; V was cut back by 2 bases and J by 3 bases. From germline, CDR1 is KGHDR and CDR2 SFDVKD. Here the CDR3 reads CATSDSITGGYDTGELFF. The CDR3 DNA reads TGTGCCACCAGTGATTCTATAACAGGGGGATATGACACCGGGGAGCTGTTTTTT.

This CDR3 is CASSRTPVGELFF. The CDR3 DNA reads TGTGCCAGCAGCCGGACTCCGGTGGGGGAGCTGTTTTTT. The chain has TRBV7-9 and TRBJ2-2; maybe TRBD2 (5 bases). The V and J ends lost 5 bases and 8 bases respectively, with 12 bases between them. The CDR3 contains 13 residues. CDR1 and CDR2 from the germline V gene are SEHNR and FQNEAQ (reference sequence).

This chain uses TRBV7-2 with TRBJ1-1; a possible D gene is TRBD1 (5 bases). Between the trimmed V and J ends, which lost 1 base and 12 bases, there was a span of 9 bases. The CDR3 covers 11 residues. Germline lookup yields CDR1 SGHTA and CDR2 FQGNSA. CDR3 loop: CASSLGDRTFF. The CDR3 nucleotides read TGTGCCAGCAGCTTAGGGGACCGGACTTTCTTT.

V gene TRBV27 combines with J gene TRBJ2-3; D is possibly TRBD2 (5 bases). Germline V gene data show CDR1 as MNHEY and CDR2 as SMNVEV (reference sequence). CDR3 size: 15 residues. V was cut by 4 bases and J by 3 bases, with 14 bases left in between. The CDR3 region has the DNA TGTGCCAGCAGTTCGAGCTTAGCGTATACAGATACGCAGTATTTT. This gives the protein CASSSSLAYTDTQYF.

CDR3 coding DNA: TGCAGCGTTGGGACTTTCTATGGCTACACCTTC. It specifies CSVGTFYGYTF. The chain joins TRBV29-1 to TRBJ1-2; no firm D call. V shed 4 bases and J shed 4 bases, with 7 bases lying between them. CDR1 is SQVTM and CDR2 is ANQGSEA in the germline V gene. This CDR3 spans 11 amino acids.